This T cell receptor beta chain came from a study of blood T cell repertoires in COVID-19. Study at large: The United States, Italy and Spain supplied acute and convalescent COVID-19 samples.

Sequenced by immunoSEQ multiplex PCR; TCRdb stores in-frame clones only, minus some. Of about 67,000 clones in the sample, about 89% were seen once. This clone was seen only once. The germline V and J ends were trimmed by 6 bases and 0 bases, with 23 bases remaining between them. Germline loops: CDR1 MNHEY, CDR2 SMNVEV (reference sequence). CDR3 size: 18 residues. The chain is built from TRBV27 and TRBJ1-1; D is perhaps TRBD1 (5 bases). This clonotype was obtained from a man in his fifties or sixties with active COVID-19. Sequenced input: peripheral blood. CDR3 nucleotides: TGTGCCAGCAGCTCTACCTCAGACAGCCAAGCTCTGAACACTGAAGCTTTCTTT. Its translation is CASSSTSDSQALNTEAFF.